The 27 T cell receptor beta chains below all came from one sample that was sequenced in a study of shared clonotypes between healthy human individuals. Libraries were prepared by immunoSEQ multiplex PCR; TCRdb keeps only in-frame clonotypes and omits some of them. The sample gives approximately 470,000 clones, approximately 84% of which show up once; roughly an eighth is in the top ten. The specimen was PBMCs. These receptor sequences come from a woman aged 40-49 years in good health. Some clones in this sample may be carry-over from other donors' samples.

Note on this clone: This likely reflects a read error, since a far larger clone is one base away. The rearrangement uses TRBV4-3 and TRBJ2-5, with no clear D. The DNA end is more similar to TRBJ2-7, so the J call may be wrong. Per germline, CDR1 LGHNA and CDR2 YSLEER. The CDR3 sequence is 14 residues long. As DNA, the CDR3 is TGCGCCAGCAGCCAAGTAATTTTCTCCTACGAGCAGTACTTC. Its protein is CASSQVIFSYEQYF.

CDR3 sequence: CASSSPGTGLRETQYF. The CDR3 DNA follows: TGTGCCAGCAGCTCCCCCGGGACAGGGTTAAGAGAGACCCAGTACTTC. The rearrangement uses TRBV11-2 and TRBJ2-5; 9 bases align to TRBD1. Trimming at V came to 4 bases and at J to 4 bases, leaving 10 bases not matched to a gene. Germline V gives CDR1 SGHAT, CDR2 FQNNGV. This CDR3 comprises 16 residues. Together with reference TRBV11-2 and TRBJ2-5, the CDR3 gives the full variable domain: EAGVAQSPRYKIIEKRQSVAFWCNPISGHATLYWYQQILGQGPKLLIQFQNNGVVDDSQLPKDRFSAERLKGVDSTLKIQPAKLEDSAVYLCASSSPGTGLRETQYFGPGTRLLVL.

Points on this clone: A read error is the likely source, as a far larger clone sits one nucleotide away. DNA of the CDR3: TGTGCCGGCCCGTACCAGGGGGCGAGTATGAACACTGAAGCTTTCTTT. Its translation is CAGPYQGASMNTEAFF. The rearrangement uses TRBV21-1 and TRBJ1-1; the table's D call, TRBD1, has no DNA check behind it. TRBV21-1 is assigned pseudogene status. This CDR3 is built from 16 residues.

V usage is TRBV7-8 and J usage is TRBJ2-1; 8 nucleotides align to TRBD1. The CDR3 extends over 15 amino acids. V shed 2 bases and J 3 bases; nucleotides not matched to a gene: 3. The germline gives CDR1 SGHVS, CDR2 FQNEAQ. The CDR3 DNA follows: TGTGCCAGCAGCTTACAGGGGGCCTACTACAATGAGCAGTTCTTC. The encoded protein is CASSLQGAYYNEQFF.

This chain connects TRBV27 to TRBJ1-2; 7 nucleotides line up with TRBD1. The CDR3 has 15 amino acids. Germline V gives CDR1 MNHEY, CDR2 SMNVEV (reference sequence). The J segment lost 8 bases and the V segment lost 5 bases, leaving 14 bases of the junction unmatched. DNA of the CDR3: TGTGCCAGCAGTCCCTACAGGACAGGAATCTTGGGCTACACCTTC. Its protein product is CASSPYRTGILGYTF.

As to this clone: A much larger clone sits a single nucleotide away, making a read error possible. Other nucleotide sequences in the sample specify the same CDR3. V usage is TRBV18 and J usage is TRBJ1-2; TRBD1 agrees at 8 bases. The germline V gene has CDR1 KGHSH and CDR2 LQKENI. This CDR3 contains 14 residues. The chain's CDR3 is CASSPPDRAGGYTF. The DNA of the CDR3 is TGCGCCAGCTCACCGCCGGACAGGGCTGGTGGCTACACCTTC.

This sequence joins TRBV5-1 and TRBJ2-7; 9 bases align to TRBD2. Germline-derived CDR1 and CDR2 are SGHRS and YFSETQ. The CDR3 sequence is 13 residues long. The V segment lost 4 bases and the J segment 6 bases; nucleotides outside the gene matches: 5. CDR3 coding DNA: TGCGCCAGCAGCCGGGGACTAGCAACCGAGCAGTACTTC. Translation: CASSRGLATEQYF.

The chain carries TRBV2 and TRBJ2-2; D is perhaps TRBD1 or TRBD2 (5 bases each). The length of the CDR3 is 14 residues. The V end was cut by 6 bases, the J end by 1 base, with 9 bases between. Germline CDR1 SNHLY, CDR2 FYNNEI. In DNA form, the CDR3 reads TGTGCCAGCAGGGGGGTGTTGAACACCGGGGAGCTGTTTTTT. It yields the protein CASRGVLNTGELFF.

The V gene is TRBV30, the J gene TRBJ2-1; unclear D gene. The V end lost 2 bases, the J end lost 10 bases, and 24 bases lay between the germline ends. This CDR3 spans 16 amino acids. Looked up from germline, CDR1 is GTSNPN and CDR2 is SVGIG (reference sequence). CDR3 DNA: TGTGCCTGGAGTCCCTTACAGTTCCGCGACCTTGGGGAGCAGTTCTTC. It codes for CAWSPLQFRDLGEQFF.

V gene TRBV30 combines with J gene TRBJ2-7; unclear D gene. CDR3 length: 13 amino acids. CDR1 is GTSNPN, CDR2 SVGIG, per germline (reference sequence). Trimming took 0 bases from V and 3 from J, leaving 9 bases between them. The DNA for the CDR3 is TGTGCCTGGAGTGTGGGAACAAACTACGAGCAGTACTTC. It encodes CAWSVGTNYEQYF.

Of note for this clone: This probably arose from a read error, given a far larger clone one base away. Different DNA sequences within this sample yield the same CDR3. Here the CDR3 DNA reads TGTGCCTGGAGGGGGGCGGCAGCTGAAGCCTTCTTT. It translates to CAWRGAAAEAFF. The V call is TRBV30, the J call TRBJ1-1; weak D call: TRBD1 (6 bases). The CDR3 is 12 amino acids. Germline V gene sequence: CDR1 GTSNPN, CDR2 SVGIG (reference sequence).

The chain recombines TRBV11-2 with TRBJ2-7; 8 nucleotides match TRBD1. CDR3 length: 14 residues. The ends lost 6 bases at V and 4 bases at J; junction bases unmatched: 8. Germline V gene lookup returns CDR1 SGHAT and CDR2 FQNNGV. CDR3 sequence (DNA): TGTGCCAGCAGTTCCTCCAGGGGGCATTACGAGCAGTACTTC. Its protein product is CASSSSRGHYEQYF.

About this clone: With only one base between it and a far larger clone, this is likely a read error. The chain recombines TRBV30 with TRBJ1-5, with D tentatively TRBD1 (5 bases). Trimming pared 1 base from V and 4 bases from J, leaving 11 bases between. The germline V gene has CDR1 GTSNPN and CDR2 SVGIG (reference sequence). This CDR3 has 14 amino acids. CDR3 loop: CAWSATGGNQPQHF. The CDR3 DNA reads TGTGCCTGGAGTGCCACGGGGGGTAATCAGCCCCAGCATTTT.

As regards this clone: This likely reflects a read error, since a far larger clone is one base away. Within the sample, other DNA sequences also encode this same CDR3. The chain couples TRBV4-1 to TRBJ1-5; D gene ambiguous. The CDR3 consists of 15 residues. Germline V lookup: CDR1 MGHRA, CDR2 YSYEKL. The CDR3, as DNA: TGCGCTAGCAGCCAAGAGGAAGGTAGCGGTCAGCCCCAGCATTTT. Protein product: CASSQEEGSGQPQHF.

The chain combines TRBV6-5 with TRBJ1-1, with a possible D match to TRBD1 (5 bases). From germline, CDR1 is MNHEY and CDR2 SVGAGI. The CDR3 has 14 amino acids. Trimming cost V 6 bases and J 1 base, with 12 bases left between them. The DNA for the CDR3 is TGTGCCAGCAGGGATCAGACAGAGAACACTGAAGCTTTCTTT. Translation gives CASRDQTENTEAFF.

This chain connects TRBV19 to TRBJ1-5, with D maybe TRBD1 (6 bases). The germline V and J ends were trimmed by 5 bases and 0 bases, with 14 bases remaining between them. CDR3 length: 16 residues. Per the germline V gene, CDR1 is LNHDA and CDR2 is SQIVND (reference sequence). The CDR3 reads CASSSGQPYSNQPQHF. As DNA, the CDR3 is TGTGCCAGTAGTTCCGGACAGCCGTATAGCAATCAGCCCCAGCATTTT. The full variable domain, completed using reference TRBV19 and TRBJ1-5, is DGGITQSPKYLFRKEGQNVTLSCEQNLNHDAMYWYRQDPGQGLRLIYYSQIVNDFQKGDIAEGYSVSREKKESFPLTVTSAQKNPTAFYLCASSSGQPYSNQPQHFGDGTRLSIL.

The chain joins TRBV11-2 to TRBJ2-1, with D hard to call. CDR1 is SGHAT and CDR2 is FQNNGV in the germline V gene. CDR3 size: 12 residues. V dropped 1 base and J dropped 4 bases, with 2 bases sitting between them. CDR3: CASSLGYNEQFF. CDR3 bases: TGTGCCAGCAGCTTAGGGTACAATGAGCAGTTCTTC.

In regard to this clone: This likely came from a read error, as a far larger clone is one base away. In nucleotides, the CDR3 is TGCGCCAGCAGCCCGTACAGGCCTTTTGAAGCTTTCTTT. Its protein product is CASSPYRPFEAFF. The rearrangement uses TRBV5-1 and TRBJ1-1, with D possibly matching TRBD1 (5 bases). V shed 4 bases and J shed 7 bases, with 14 bases lying between them. Germline CDR1 and CDR2: SGHRS and YFSETQ. The CDR3 runs to 13 residues.

This rearrangement joins TRBV11-2 to TRBJ1-2; unclear D gene. The ends were cut back, 3 bases at V and 4 bases at J, with 9 bases in the middle. This CDR3 is 13 amino acids long. CDR1 is SGHAT and CDR2 is FQNNGV in the germline V gene. The CDR3 loop reads CASSLGFVYGYTF. In DNA form, the CDR3 reads TGTGCCAGCAGCTTGGGGTTTGTCTATGGCTACACCTTC. Looking up the rest from reference TRBV11-2 and TRBJ1-2 gives the full variable domain: EAGVAQSPRYKIIEKRQSVAFWCNPISGHATLYWYQQILGQGPKLLIQFQNNGVVDDSQLPKDRFSAERLKGVDSTLKIQPAKLEDSAVYLCASSLGFVYGYTFGSGTRLTVV.

This chain connects TRBV11-1 to TRBJ1-2; the match to TRBD1 covers 8 bases. The germline V gene has CDR1 SGHAT and CDR2 FQDESV (reference sequence). V shed 4 bases and J 7 bases; nucleotides not matched to a gene: 5. The length of the CDR3 is 13 residues. The CDR3 is CASSSQGAGGYTF. As DNA, the CDR3 is TGTGCCAGCAGCTCCCAGGGGGCTGGTGGCTACACCTTC.

The V and J genes are TRBV5-1 and TRBJ2-2, with D perhaps given as TRBD1 or TRBD2 (5 bases each). The V gene's germline CDR1 is SGHRS and CDR2 YFSETQ. V lost 0 bases to trimming and J lost 3 bases, with 12 bases between them. The CDR3 has 16 residues. This chain's CDR3 is CASSLGWGSDTGELFF. For the CDR3, the DNA is TGCGCCAGCAGCTTGGGTTGGGGGAGCGACACCGGGGAGCTGTTTTTT. The complete variable domain, with remaining parts taken from reference TRBV5-1 and TRBJ2-2, reads KAGVTQTPRYLIKTRGQQVTLSCSPISGHRSVSWYQQTPGQGLQFLFEYFSETQRNKGNFPGRFSGRQFSNSRSEMNVSTLELGDSALYLCASSLGWGSDTGELFFGEGSRLTVL.

This clone appeared once. The gene calls are TRBV5-6 and TRBJ2-5; a weak D match, TRBD1 (6 bases). V was clipped by 5 bases and J by 2 bases, with 19 bases between them. The CDR3 is 16 residues long. Per germline, CDR1 SGHDT and CDR2 YYEEEE. The CDR3 DNA reads TGTGCCAGCAGACAATTCCAGGGGAAGATACAAGAGACCCAGTACTTC. This translates into CASRQFQGKIQETQYF.

The chain recombines TRBV9 with TRBJ1-1; D not certain. V lost 0 bases and J lost 0, with 3 bases in between. CDR3 size: 13 residues. Germline CDR1 and CDR2: SGDLS and YYNGEE. The DNA for the CDR3 is TGTGCCAGCAGCGTAGTGTTGAACACTGAAGCTTTCTTT. Amino acids: CASSVVLNTEAFF.

This chain uses TRBV2 with TRBJ2-7, with a tentative D call TRBD1 (6 bases). This CDR3 is 13 amino acids long. With 7 bases removed from V and 5 bases from J, the gap between germline ends came to 15 bases. Germline CDR1 is SNHLY and CDR2 is FYNNEI. The CDR3 is CASKRRGMNEQYF. The DNA of the CDR3 is TGTGCCAGCAAGAGAAGGGGGATGAACGAGCAGTACTTC.

The chain has TRBV4-1 and TRBJ2-4, with TRBD2 matching 7 bases. V shed 6 bases and J 8 bases; nucleotides not matched to a gene: 10. This CDR3 has 14 residues. Looked up from germline, CDR1 is MGHRA and CDR2 is YSYEKL. The DNA for the CDR3 is TGCGCCAGCAGGAGAGGACTAGTTGGGGACATTCAGTACTTC. It yields the protein CASRRGLVGDIQYF.

The chain is built from TRBV10-3 and TRBJ2-7, with D unresolved. V lost 3 bases and J lost 2, with 11 bases in between. Germline V gene sequence: CDR1 ENHRY, CDR2 SYGVKD. This CDR3 is built from 14 residues. Here the CDR3 DNA reads TGTGCCATCAGTGACGGCATTCGGGCCTACGAGCAGTACTTC. Residues: CAISDGIRAYEQYF.

V and J are TRBV19 and TRBJ1-2, with 8 bases identical to TRBD1. The CDR3 is 15 residues long. The trim removed 3 bases at V and 2 bases at J, leaving 5 bases unmatched. Looked up from germline, CDR1 is LNHDA and CDR2 is SQIVND (reference sequence). The CDR3 loop reads CASSIDRTGNYGYTF. CDR3 DNA sequence: TGTGCCAGTAGTATTGACCGGACAGGGAACTATGGCTACACCTTC.